Each of the 10 T cell receptor beta chains below was sequenced from the same sample in a study of cytomegalovirus exposure and HLA in healthy donors. The primer mix had 60 Vbeta and 13 Jbeta primers. Profiling relied on immunoSEQ multiplex PCR, and the TCRdb table lists in-frame clones only, not all of them. The data hold some 180,000 clones, with 70% to 80% observed a single time. The sample consisted of PBMCs. The receptor source for this set is a man younger than 35 in good health and CMV-seronegative.

The genes are TRBV5-1 and TRBJ2-1; no firm D call. Germline lookup yields CDR1 SGHRS and CDR2 YFSETQ. The CDR3 sequence is 17 residues long. V lost 0 bases to trimming and J lost 2 bases, with 15 bases between them. The CDR3: CASSLAVGSPPYNEQFF. CDR3 sequence (DNA): TGCGCCAGCAGCTTGGCGGTTGGTAGCCCCCCCTACAATGAGCAGTTCTTC.

The chain links TRBV5-8 to TRBJ2-7, with TRBD2 as a possible D gene (5 bases). Germline CDR1 reads SGHTS; CDR2 reads YDEGEE. Between the trimmed V and J ends, which lost 3 bases and 3 bases, there was a span of 10 bases. The CDR3 is made up of 13 amino acids. The CDR3 DNA reads as TGTGCCAGCAGCTCCTCCGGAGGCTACGAGCAGTACTTC. Its translation: CASSSSGGYEQYF.

The chain couples TRBV19 to TRBJ1-2; D is undetermined. The CDR3 length is 13 residues. The V end was cut by 3 bases, the J end by 4 bases, with 9 bases between. Germline assignment: CDR1 LNHDA and CDR2 SQIVND (reference sequence). Here the CDR3 DNA reads TGTGCCAGTAGTATTGCGCTAAGCTATGGCTACACCTTC. It codes for CASSIALSYGYTF.

This rearrangement joins TRBV19 to TRBJ1-2; D ambiguous. The CDR3 sequence is 15 residues long. Looked up from germline, CDR1 is LNHDA and CDR2 is SQIVND (reference sequence). Trimming removed 5 bases from V and 5 bases from J, with 18 bases in between. The CDR3 bases are TGTGCCAGTAGTGCAATTCTCAGTCTAGTTTATGGCTACACCTTC. Its protein product is CASSAILSLVYGYTF. Based on the CDR3 plus reference TRBV19 and TRBJ1-2, the full variable domain is DGGITQSPKYLFRKEGQNVTLSCEQNLNHDAMYWYRQDPGQGLRLIYYSQIVNDFQKGDIAEGYSVSREKKESFPLTVTSAQKNPTAFYLCASSAILSLVYGYTFGSGTRLTVV.

The chain combines TRBV5-1 with TRBJ2-1; the D is unclear. The germline V gene encodes CDR1 SGHRS and CDR2 YFSETQ. The CDR3 spans 15 residues. Trimming stripped 7 bases from V and 3 bases from J, with 17 bases between. The CDR3 DNA reads TGCGCCAGCTCAAGTCTAGGAGAAGTCTACAATGAGCAGTTCTTC. As protein: CASSSLGEVYNEQFF.

This clone was seen only once. The chain combines TRBV13 with TRBJ2-1; 10 nucleotides line up with TRBD2. Germline CDR1 and CDR2: PRHDT and FYEKMQ (reference sequence). The V segment lost 4 bases and the J segment 6 bases; nucleotides outside the gene matches: 6. This CDR3 has 15 residues. The CDR3 loop is CASSSEAGGFNEQFF. The DNA for the CDR3 is TGTGCCAGCAGCTCCGAAGCGGGGGGGTTCAATGAGCAGTTCTTC.

The chain links TRBV4-2 to TRBJ2-7; weak D call: TRBD2 (6 bases). The CDR3 is 14 amino acids. Per the germline V gene, CDR1 is LGHNA and CDR2 is YNFKEQ. Trimming removed 6 bases from V and 3 bases from J, with 15 bases in between. In nucleotides, the CDR3 is TGTGCCAGCAGATGGACGGAGGGGAACTACGAGCAGTACTTC. It encodes CASRWTEGNYEQYF.

This sequence joins TRBV5-4 and TRBJ2-7; D is possibly TRBD1 (6 bases). Germline V gene lookup returns CDR1 SGHNT and CDR2 YYREEE (reference sequence). V shed 5 bases and J shed 6 bases, with 15 bases lying between them. The CDR3 length is 13 residues. CDR3 loop: CASRYQGRVEQYF. In DNA form, the CDR3 reads TGTGCCAGCAGGTATCAGGGGCGCGTCGAGCAGTACTTC.

This chain connects TRBV19 to TRBJ2-2; TRBD2 matches 10 bases. This CDR3 has 16 residues. Losses at the gene ends were 5 bases for V and 6 bases for J; bases not matched to a gene: 9. CDR1 and CDR2 (germline): LNHDA, SQIVND (reference sequence). This CDR3 reads CASSVLAGDGPGELFF. The CDR3, as DNA: TGTGCCAGTAGTGTCCTAGCGGGAGACGGCCCCGGGGAGCTGTTTTTT.

CDR3 sequence: CSVRVGTGANVLTF. DNA of the CDR3: TGCAGCGTTAGGGTGGGGACAGGGGCCAACGTCCTGACTTTC. V gene TRBV29-1 combines with J gene TRBJ2-6; a weak D match, TRBD1 (6 bases). The V end was cut by 5 bases, the J end by 4 bases, with 12 bases between. The CDR3 extends over 14 amino acids. Germline V gives CDR1 SQVTM, CDR2 ANQGSEA.